This T cell receptor (beta chain) was found in a study of graft-versus-host responses after intestinal transplantation. Turning to the study itself: The recipients all started with anti-thymocyte globulin induction and then took tacrolimus and steroids for 3 to 4 years. Study results and limitations: Patients who carried graft-donor T cell macrochimerism also had high graft-versus-host to host-versus-graft clonal ratios in their allografts.

The CDR3 consists of 15 residues. Trimming removed 3 bases at V and 5 bases at J, with 15 bases between. Germline V gives CDR1 LGHNA, CDR2 YNFKEQ. There were about 200,000 CFSE-labeled responder cells plated together with about 200,000 irradiated, violet-dye-labeled stimulator cells. After the reaction, proliferating CFSE-low CD3+CD4+ and CD3+CD8+ responders were sorted. Only in-frame clones appear in the TCRdb table, and some are missing; sequencing was by immunoSEQ multiplex PCR. The table records some 13,000 clones, 33% of them present only once. This clone was detected only once. The genes are TRBV4-2 and TRBJ2-3; D may be TRBD2 (6 bases). This sequence was found in a human patient who received an intestinal transplant. The sequenced sample was alloreactive CD4+ T cells from a mixed lymphocyte reaction culture, obtained before intestinal transplant. Subset indicated: CFSE-low proliferating T cells sorted from approximately 6-day pre-transplant mixed lymphocyte reaction (GvH or HvG direction). CDR3 sequence reads: CASSHKTRAGDTQYF. For the CDR3, the DNA is TGTGCCAGCAGCCACAAAACTAGAGCGGGAGATACGCAGTATTTT.